The 24 T cell receptor beta chains below come from one sample, sequenced in a study of Ad26.COV2.S vaccination and SARS-CoV-2 variants. Described treatment: about 20 received Ad26.COV2.S at low or high dose, single or two shots; about five received placebo; per-sample allocation not given. At day 63 after the first vaccine or placebo injection, samples were drawn. The method was immunoSEQ multiplex PCR; TCRdb's version includes in-frame clones alone and lacks a portion of them. The data contain hundreds of thousands of clones, 65% to 90% of them singletons. The source material was peripheral blood, sampled in a trial of Ad26.COV2.S vaccine versus placebo. All receptors come from a person between 18 and 59 years old who received the Ad26.COV2.S COVID-19 vaccine or a placebo.

The rearrangement joins TRBV28 to TRBJ2-2; 13 bases agree with TRBD2. Germline V CDR1 and CDR2: MDHEN, SYDVKM. The CDR3 spans 16 residues. With 6 bases clipped from V and 7 bases from J, the junction kept 8 bases outside the gene matches. CDR3 amino acids: CASSLPGLAGFGELFF. The CDR3 DNA sequence: TGTGCCAGCAGCTTACCGGGACTAGCGGGGTTCGGGGAGCTGTTTTTT.

This chain links TRBV7-2 with TRBJ2-5; D is possibly TRBD1 (5 bases). V dropped 5 bases and J dropped 5 bases, with 21 bases sitting between them. CDR1 SGHTA and CDR2 FQGNSA come from the germline V gene. The CDR3 loop spans 16 amino acids. CDR3 bases: TGTGCCAGCAGCAGGCTTGGGGTGCAGTCAGGGGAGACCCAGTACTTC. It encodes CASSRLGVQSGETQYF.

This clone has only one observation. The chain combines TRBV19 with TRBJ1-6; 9 bases line up with TRBD1. The CDR3 spans 15 residues. Unmatched junction bases numbered 4, after V lost 3 bases and J lost 7 bases. CDR1 is LNHDA, CDR2 SQIVND, per germline (reference sequence). The CDR3: CASSMDRGDNSPLHF. The DNA of the CDR3 is TGTGCCAGTAGTATGGACAGGGGTGACAATTCACCCCTCCACTTT.

V gene TRBV10-3 combines with J gene TRBJ2-5; D gene unclear. The CDR3 has 12 amino acids. The germline V and J ends were trimmed by 6 bases and 1 base, with 6 bases remaining between them. Germline loops: CDR1 ENHRY, CDR2 SYGVKD. The CDR3 region has the DNA TGTGCCATCAGGACGGGCCAAGAGACCCAGTACTTC. Translated, it gives CAIRTGQETQYF.

This sequence joins TRBV28 and TRBJ1-1, with D maybe TRBD1 (6 bases). V shed 7 bases and J shed 1 base, with 13 bases lying between them. CDR1 is MDHEN, CDR2 SYDVKM, per germline. The CDR3 consists of 14 residues. The CDR3 is CASTRGGANTEAFF. As DNA, the CDR3 is TGTGCCAGCACCCGAGGGGGGGCGAACACTGAAGCTTTCTTT.

The rearrangement links TRBV28 to TRBJ2-2; unclear D gene. CDR1 is MDHEN and CDR2 is SYDVKM in the germline V gene. This CDR3 has 14 amino acids. The V and J ends lost 2 bases and 7 bases respectively, with 11 bases between them. The CDR3 DNA reads TGTGCCAGCAGTTTAAGTAGTCAGATCGGGGAGCTGTTTTTT. It codes for CASSLSSQIGELFF.

This chain uses TRBV11-2 with TRBJ2-1, with 12 bases that match TRBD2. Germline V gene lookup returns CDR1 SGHAT and CDR2 FQNNGV. Germline trimming cut 4 bases from V and 6 bases from J; bases unmatched to any gene: 4. There are 15 residues in the CDR3. The CDR3 DNA follows: TGTGCCAGCAGCTCATCTAGCGGGAGGGGCAATGAGCAGTTCTTC. Translated: CASSSSSGRGNEQFF. The variable domain in full, completed from reference TRBV11-2 and TRBJ2-1, reads EAGVAQSPRYKIIEKRQSVAFWCNPISGHATLYWYQQILGQGPKLLIQFQNNGVVDDSQLPKDRFSAERLKGVDSTLKIQPAKLEDSAVYLCASSSSSGRGNEQFFGPGTRLTVL.

Only one count was recorded for this clone. The chain combines TRBV7-2 with TRBJ2-1, with 8 bases that match TRBD2. Germline values: CDR1 SGHTA, CDR2 FQGNSA. CDR3 size: 16 residues. V dropped 7 bases and J dropped 4; count of bases not matched to a gene: 12. Written as DNA, the CDR3 is TGTGCCAGCAAAAGAACAGCGGGAGACTTTTACAATGAGCAGTTCTTC. Amino acid sequence: CASKRTAGDFYNEQFF.

The chain links TRBV18 to TRBJ2-6; 8 positions agree with TRBD1. This CDR3 is built from 18 residues. The junction had 10 bases not matched to a gene; V was cut back by 6 bases and J by 0 bases. The germline V gene encodes CDR1 KGHSH and CDR2 LQKENI. CDR3 region: CASSQTGDPNSGANVLTF. CDR3 coding DNA: TGTGCCAGCTCTCAGACAGGGGACCCAAACTCTGGGGCCAACGTCCTGACTTTC. The full variable domain, rest sourced from reference TRBV18 and TRBJ2-6, is NAGVMQNPRHLVRRRGQEARLRCSPMKGHSHVYWYRQLPEEGLKFMVYLQKENIIDESGMPKERFSAEFPKEGPSILRIQQVVRGDSAAYFCASSQTGDPNSGANVLTFGAGSRLTVL.

The CDR3 reads CASSPQLALSYEQYF. The CDR3 bases are TGTGCCAGCAGCCCCCAACTAGCCCTATCCTACGAGCAGTACTTC. The chain combines TRBV7-9 with TRBJ2-7; perhaps TRBD2 as D (6 bases). This CDR3 spans 15 amino acids. Germline assignment: CDR1 SEHNR and CDR2 FQNEAQ (reference sequence). V was trimmed by 5 bases and J by 1 base, leaving 15 bases between them.

The J gene is TRBJ2-1, the V gene TRBV7-8; TRBD1 might be the D (6 bases). The germline V and J ends were trimmed by 4 bases and 8 bases, with 18 bases remaining between them. The CDR3 has 15 residues. CDR1 is SGHVS, CDR2 FQNEAQ, per germline. The CDR3: CASSSQVGALDEQFF. DNA for the CDR3: TGTGCCAGCAGCTCCCAGGTGGGGGCATTGGATGAGCAGTTCTTC. Complete variable domain (other parts from reference TRBV7-8 and TRBJ2-1): GAGVSQSPRYKVAKRGQDVALRCDPISGHVSLFWYQQALGQGPEFLTYFQNEAQLDKSGLPSDRFFAERPEGSVSTLKIQRTQQEDSAVYLCASSSQVGALDEQFFGPGTRLTVL.

The chain is built from TRBV6-2 or TRBV6-3 and TRBJ2-7; 9 bases fit TRBD1. The CDR3 has 16 amino acids. The V segment lost 0 bases and the J segment 0 bases; nucleotides outside the gene matches: 3. CDR1 MNHEY and CDR2 SVGEGT come from the germline V gene. For the CDR3, the DNA is TGTGCCAGCAGTTACTCGCAGACAGGGGGCTCCTACGAGCAGTACTTC. Its protein is CASSYSQTGGSYEQYF.

CDR3 bases: TGTGCCAGCAGCCCTCCGACGGTCCAAGATACGCAGTATTTT. It translates to CASSPPTVQDTQYF. The genes are TRBV7-2 and TRBJ2-3; D is unresolved. V was shortened by 5 bases and J by 5 bases, with 14 bases between the two germline ends. CDR3 size: 14 residues. Germline V gene data show CDR1 as SGHTA and CDR2 as FQGNSA.

V is TRBV4-3 and J is TRBJ2-1, with 9 bases aligning to TRBD1. Germline loops: CDR1 LGHNA, CDR2 YSLEER. This CDR3 has 16 amino acids. The V and J ends lost 1 base and 12 bases, in that order; junction bases with no gene match: 13. The CDR3 protein is CASSQGGGQGPMRQFF. The CDR3 nucleotides read TGCGCCAGCAGCCAAGGAGGGGGACAGGGCCCTATGAGGCAGTTCTTC.

Of note for this clone: Other DNA sequences of this sample code for an identical CDR3. The chain carries TRBV6-5 and TRBJ1-1; D remains unclear. Trimming cost V 2 bases and J 7 bases, with 5 bases left between them. CDR3 length equals 11 residues. CDR1 MNHEY and CDR2 SVGAGI come from the germline V gene. The CDR3 protein is CASSYGNEAFF. Here the CDR3 DNA reads TGTGCCAGCAGTTACGGGAATGAAGCTTTCTTT.

The rearrangement joins TRBV4-1 to TRBJ1-6; 8 bases match TRBD1. Germline V gene data show CDR1 as MGHRA and CDR2 as YSYEKL. Trimming cost V 0 bases and J 10 bases; bases outside gene matches: 8. The CDR3 is 16 amino acids. CDR3 in amino acids: CASSQDPGGGGSPLHF. The CDR3 DNA is TGCGCCAGCAGCCAAGACCCAGGGGGCGGGGGCTCACCCCTCCACTTT.

V is TRBV4-3 and J is TRBJ2-1; TRBD1 or TRBD2 may be the D gene (5 bases each). V was clipped by 4 bases and J by 1 base, with 17 bases between them. CDR1 and CDR2 from the germline V gene are LGHNA and YSLEER. This CDR3 contains 17 residues. CDR3 nucleotides: TGCGCCAGCAGCCCTCACGCAGGTTGGGGGTCCTACAATGAGCAGTTCTTC. Translation: CASSPHAGWGSYNEQFF.

The chain links TRBV5-5 to TRBJ1-4; D not resolved. Germline assignment: CDR1 SGHKS and CDR2 YYEKEE (reference sequence). V was pared by 4 bases and J by 1 base, with 14 bases between. The CDR3 has 16 residues. CDR3 nucleotide sequence: TGTGCCAGCAGCCGGATCCTCTCGAGAACTAATGAAAAACTGTTTTTT. Residues: CASSRILSRTNEKLFF.

This chain links TRBV3-1 (or the pseudogene TRBV3-2) with TRBJ2-2; a possible D gene is TRBD2 (5 bases). Germline CDR1 and CDR2: LGHDT and YNNKEL (reference sequence). The CDR3 runs to 13 residues. V was clipped by 4 bases and J by 4 bases, with 7 bases between them. CDR3 sequence reads: CASSRAGTGELFF. CDR3 sequence (DNA): TGTGCCAGCAGCCGGGCGGGCACCGGGGAGCTGTTTTTT.

The chain has TRBV6-1 and TRBJ1-2, with no clear D. This CDR3 contains 15 residues. Trimming took off 2 bases at V and 10 bases at J, with 20 bases between the two ends. CDR1 and CDR2 (germline): MNHNS, SASEGT. CDR3 loop: CASSENPGGHFSYTF. The CDR3 DNA reads TGTGCCAGCAGTGAAAATCCGGGAGGGCACTTTTCCTACACCTTC.

This chain joins TRBV4-1 and TRBJ1-5; D is undetermined. V dropped 1 base and J dropped 0 bases, with 10 bases sitting between them. The germline CDR1 and CDR2 sequences are MGHRA and YSYEKL. The CDR3 is 16 amino acids. The CDR3 DNA reads as TGCGCCAGCAGCCAAGTATGGGCAAATAGCAATCAGCCCCAGCATTTT. Translating gives CASSQVWANSNQPQHF.

This sequence joins TRBV4-2 and TRBJ1-2; TRBD1 agrees at 7 bases. CDR1 and CDR2 (germline): LGHNA, YNFKEQ. Trimming at V came to 0 bases and at J to 4 bases, leaving 5 bases not matched to a gene. CDR3 size: 15 residues. This CDR3 is CASSQEEGASYGYTF. The CDR3 DNA follows: TGTGCCAGCAGCCAAGAAGAGGGGGCGAGCTATGGCTACACCTTC.

This sequence joins TRBV11-2 and TRBJ1-6, with 7 bases lining up with TRBD1. This CDR3 comprises 16 residues. Trimming took 1 base from V and 7 from J; bases not matched to a gene: 7. CDR1 is SGHAT and CDR2 is FQNNGV in the germline V gene. The CDR3 sequence: CASSLGRGQANSPLHF. The CDR3 nucleotides are TGTGCCAGCAGCTTAGGGAGAGGACAGGCGAATTCACCCCTCCACTTT.

The chain is built from TRBV7-2 and TRBJ2-1; 7 positions match TRBD2. The junction had 8 bases not matched to a gene; V was cut back by 1 base and J by 14 bases. The germline V gene encodes CDR1 SGHTA and CDR2 FQGNSA. The CDR3 length is 13 residues. For the CDR3, the DNA is TGTGCCAGCAGCTTAGTAGGGGCGGGGGAGGAGTTCTTC. This encodes CASSLVGAGEEFF.